A selection of T cell receptor beta chains follows, all from one sample in a study of cytomegalovirus exposure and HLA in healthy donors. Repertoires were generated with immunoSEQ multiplex PCR, while TCRdb's copy carries only in-frame clones and drops some. The table shows around 180,000 clones, with 85% occurring only once. The material sequenced was PBMCs. Receptors originate from a boy younger than 10 in good health and CMV-seronegative. Both conserved end residues are part of each CDR3. The D gene is left open where the match is weak. A clone size is listed for some rows: how often the clone was seen (once, few, many), or a class if it is expanded.

clone_size d_call j_call v_call cdr3_nt cdr3_aa
- - TRBJ2-7 TRBV2 TGTGCCAGCAGTGGCGCCGAGCAGTACTTC CASSGAEQYF
- - TRBJ2-1 TRBV5-1 TGCGCCAGCAGCTTGGTTGTGGCAGGGGATGGGGAGCAGTTCTTC CASSLVVAGDGEQFF
few - TRBJ2-7 TRBV6-1 TGTGCCAGCTGGCAGGGTGCCGAGCAGTACTTC CASWQGAEQYF
- TRBD2 TRBJ2-3 TRBV7-2 TGTGCCAGCAGCCCGAAGGGAGGGGCCGCAGATACGCAGTATTTT CASSPKGGAADTQYF
once TRBD1 TRBJ2-6 TRBV6-4 TGTGCCAGCATCGACAGGGCTGGGGCCAACGTCCTGACTTTC CASIDRAGANVLTF
- - TRBJ2-1 TRBV6-1 TGTGCCAGCAGTGAATATGACAGGCCCTACAATGAGCAGTTCTTC CASSEYDRPYNEQFF
once - TRBJ2-5 TRBV7-2 TGTGCCAGCAACTCGAGGGGGGGACAAGAGACCCAGTACTTC CASNSRGGQETQYF
- - TRBJ1-1 TRBV28 TGTGCCAGCAAGCGGTTACCTATGAACACTGAAGCTTTCTTT CASKRLPMNTEAFF
- - TRBJ1-1 TRBV27 TGTGCCAGCAGTTTCTCCGGGATATCGAACACTGAAGCTTTCTTT CASSFSGISNTEAFF
- - TRBJ1-1 TRBV29-1 TGCAGCGTGCACGAGGTGGGGAACACTGAAGCTTTCTTT CSVHEVGNTEAFF
- TRBD2 TRBJ2-1 TRBV2 TGTGCCAGCATCCCGGGACTAGCGGGAGGGGGTCCTCGGAATGAGCAGTTCTTC CASIPGLAGGGPRNEQFF
- TRBD2 TRBJ2-3 TRBV30 TGTGCCTGGAGTGTAACGGGGGGAACGACAGATACGCAGTATTTT CAWSVTGGTTDTQYF
once - TRBJ2-5 TRBV11-2 TGTGCCAGCAGCTTGGCTACAATGATAGCGGCCCCATGGGGGGAGCAGTACTTC CASSLATMIAAPWGEQYF
- TRBD2 TRBJ2-2 TRBV7-2 TGTGCCAGCAGCCGACAAGCGGGAGGGACCGGGGAGCTGTTTTTT CASSRQAGGTGELFF
- TRBD1 TRBJ1-2 TRBV12-5 TGTGCTAGTGGTTGGTCCCGGGACAGGCCTCTTTATGGCTACACCTTC CASGWSRDRPLYGYTF
once - TRBJ1-1 TRBV11-3 TGTGCCAGCAGCTTAACCGCGGTTGTAGGCACTGAAGCTTTCTTT CASSLTAVVGTEAFF